The rows below give T cell receptor beta chains drawn from one sample of a study of T cells in Graves' hyperthyroidism and ophthalmopathy. TCRdb recomputed calls from the multiplex PCR reads with MiXCR, one row per CDR3 protein. Found here are around 250,000 distinct CDR3 sequences, roughly 15% of them singletons; the top ten hold around 30%. Sequences were obtained from blood. The receptors stem from a woman under 30 with Graves' ophthalmopathy. Both conserved end residues are part of each CDR3. Each record gives: J gene, V gene, D gene, CDR3 protein. The D gene is left open where the match is weak.

TRBJ1-1 TRBV2 - CASRRSNTEAFF
TRBJ2-7 TRBV7-3 - CASSLTGGLSSYEQYF
TRBJ2-5 TRBV18 - CASSPPGRAETQYF
TRBJ2-1 TRBV19 TRBD2 CASSIPGLAGIYNEQFF
TRBJ2-1 TRBV5-1 - CASSWDNEQFF
TRBJ2-2 TRBV28 - CASALIGLEGTGELFF
TRBJ1-1 TRBV5-1 TRBD1 CASSLEDRGTEAFF
TRBJ2-7 TRBV7-9 - CASRPQGQPYEQYF
TRBJ2-7 TRBV6-1 - CASSEAVGNSYEQYF
TRBJ1-5 TRBV2 - CASSGTGKGNQPQHF
TRBJ1-1 TRBV28 TRBD1 CASSSTDRVTEAFF
TRBJ1-1 TRBV12-3/TRBV12-4 - CASSLGLLRDGPHIQF